These T cell receptor beta chains were read from a single sample in a study of T cell responses to AZD1222 COVID-19 vaccine. Libraries were prepared by immunoSEQ multiplex PCR; TCRdb keeps only in-frame clonotypes and omits some of them. The sample contains around 170,000 clones, around 90% of which appear only once. Sample: peripheral blood, taken on day 0 of AZD1222 vaccination. Receptors originate from an adult in good health. CDR3s include the opening cysteine and the closing phenylalanine or tryptophan. The order of the fields is CDR3 protein, J gene, D gene, V gene. The D gene is left open where the match is weak.

CDR3aa: CASSPPGQGRSFVGYEQYF; j_gene: TRBJ2-7; d_gene: TRBD1; v_gene: TRBV18
CDR3aa: CASSLGGAEYGYTF; j_gene: TRBJ1-2; d_gene: -; v_gene: TRBV5-4
CDR3aa: CASSFWGEERIDTDTQYF; j_gene: TRBJ2-3; d_gene: -; v_gene: TRBV28
CDR3aa: CASSWGGGSPYEQYF; j_gene: TRBJ2-7; d_gene: -; v_gene: TRBV11-2
CDR3aa: CASRLLAGGPGEQFF; j_gene: TRBJ2-1; d_gene: TRBD2; v_gene: TRBV6-5
CDR3aa: CASSSLGVDEQYF; j_gene: TRBJ2-7; d_gene: -; v_gene: TRBV27
CDR3aa: CASSLAGGGADTQYF; j_gene: TRBJ2-3; d_gene: TRBD2; v_gene: TRBV5-4
CDR3aa: CASSLFGTNQPQHF; j_gene: TRBJ1-5; d_gene: -; v_gene: TRBV5-4
CDR3aa: CASSQGHRGATDGYTF; j_gene: TRBJ1-2; d_gene: TRBD1; v_gene: TRBV4-2
CDR3aa: CASSLSGKETQYF; j_gene: TRBJ2-5; d_gene: TRBD2; v_gene: TRBV28
CDR3aa: CASSLEDRQPQHF; j_gene: TRBJ1-5; d_gene: -; v_gene: TRBV11-2
CDR3aa: CASSQVTLSNYGYTF; j_gene: TRBJ1-2; d_gene: -; v_gene: TRBV3-1/TRBV3-2
CDR3aa: CAPVVGARQPQHF; j_gene: TRBJ1-5; d_gene: -; v_gene: TRBV10-3
CDR3aa: CASGVGGGRDSPLHF; j_gene: TRBJ1-6; d_gene: -; v_gene: TRBV12-5
CDR3aa: CASSLAGDEQFF; j_gene: TRBJ2-1; d_gene: -; v_gene: TRBV5-1
CDR3aa: CASRPGTSYEQYF; j_gene: TRBJ2-7; d_gene: TRBD2; v_gene: TRBV7-8
CDR3aa: CASSRGQLTGELFF; j_gene: TRBJ2-2; d_gene: TRBD1; v_gene: TRBV19
CDR3aa: CASSRQPGGQWEKLFF; j_gene: TRBJ1-4; d_gene: -; v_gene: TRBV5-1
CDR3aa: CASSQVTANQPQHF; j_gene: TRBJ1-5; d_gene: -; v_gene: TRBV4-1
CDR3aa: CASSPRKLSPLHF; j_gene: TRBJ1-6; d_gene: -; v_gene: TRBV18
CDR3aa: CASRIGSHQPQHF; j_gene: TRBJ1-5; d_gene: -; v_gene: TRBV2
CDR3aa: CASSLMMGEGRNTGELFF; j_gene: TRBJ2-2; d_gene: TRBD2; v_gene: TRBV5-1
CDR3aa: CSASRYRDRNQPQHF; j_gene: TRBJ1-5; d_gene: -; v_gene: TRBV20-1
CDR3aa: CASSYSGTSYGYTF; j_gene: TRBJ1-2; d_gene: -; v_gene: TRBV6-2/TRBV6-3
CDR3aa: CASSEQGMRYEQYF; j_gene: TRBJ2-7; d_gene: -; v_gene: TRBV2
CDR3aa: CASSLGLGNSPLHF; j_gene: TRBJ1-6; d_gene: -; v_gene: TRBV2
CDR3aa: CASSLEALAGPPEQFF; j_gene: TRBJ2-1; d_gene: TRBD2; v_gene: TRBV7-9
CDR3aa: CASSQGPGQGNYEQFF; j_gene: TRBJ2-1; d_gene: TRBD1; v_gene: TRBV14
CDR3aa: CATSDNRGPYNEQFF; j_gene: TRBJ2-1; d_gene: TRBD1; v_gene: TRBV24-1
CDR3aa: CASSLGSGNTIYF; j_gene: TRBJ1-3; d_gene: -; v_gene: TRBV13
CDR3aa: CASSVDRQGANEKLFF; j_gene: TRBJ1-4; d_gene: TRBD1; v_gene: TRBV9
CDR3aa: CASSISFPGELFF; j_gene: TRBJ2-2; d_gene: -; v_gene: TRBV19
CDR3aa: CALGARDEKLFF; j_gene: TRBJ1-4; d_gene: -; v_gene: TRBV28
CDR3aa: CASRGTGNEKLFF; j_gene: TRBJ1-4; d_gene: TRBD1; v_gene: TRBV18
CDR3aa: CASSTGTREVQETQYF; j_gene: TRBJ2-5; d_gene: TRBD2; v_gene: TRBV5-1
CDR3aa: CASSTGTSGPYEQYF; j_gene: TRBJ2-7; d_gene: TRBD2; v_gene: TRBV6-2/TRBV6-3
CDR3aa: CASSAGDRVSSYGYTF; j_gene: TRBJ1-2; d_gene: TRBD1; v_gene: TRBV18
CDR3aa: CASSRQGGDEQFF; j_gene: TRBJ2-1; d_gene: -; v_gene: TRBV4-2
CDR3aa: CASSLPTGANRNTEAFF; j_gene: TRBJ1-1; d_gene: TRBD1; v_gene: TRBV28
CDR3aa: CATNPSGYTF; j_gene: TRBJ1-2; d_gene: -; v_gene: TRBV28
CDR3aa: CASSLGRVTYLNTEAFF; j_gene: TRBJ1-1; d_gene: -; v_gene: TRBV7-9
CDR3aa: CASSIFGTAQTEAFF; j_gene: TRBJ1-1; d_gene: TRBD1; v_gene: TRBV5-1
CDR3aa: CASSQLYRGDEQFF; j_gene: TRBJ2-1; d_gene: -; v_gene: TRBV5-1
CDR3aa: CASSDMGIGNTEAFF; j_gene: TRBJ1-1; d_gene: -; v_gene: TRBV2